This T cell receptor (beta chain) derives from a study of T-cell memory formation after mild COVID-19. This clonotype has just a few counts. Unmatched junction bases numbered 5, after V lost 6 bases and J lost 5 bases. The CDR3 has 13 residues. The germline V gene encodes CDR1 SQVTM and CDR2 ANQGSEA. TCRdb re-analysed the 5' RACE reads in MiXCR, keeping a single row per CDR3 protein. The sample shows just over 150,000 distinct CDR3 sequences, roughly 31% of them seen only once. The sample comprised PBMCs or a T cell subset sorted from them (not recorded which). The chain uses TRBV29-1 and TRBJ1-5; TRBD1 agrees at 9 bases. The clonotype comes from an adult woman who had mild COVID-19 (a few samples of this study predate the infection). Cell type and time point are not known. CDR3 in amino acids: CSVGTGNDQPQHF. As DNA, the CDR3 is TGCAGCGTGGGGACAGGGAACGATCAGCCCCAGCATTTT. The variable domain in full, completed from reference TRBV29-1 and TRBJ1-5, reads SAVISQKPSRDICQRGTSLTIQCQVDSQVTMMFWYRQQPGQSLTLIATANQGSEATYESGFVIDKFPISRPNLTFSTLTVSNMSPEDSSIYLCSVGTGNDQPQHFGDGTRLSIL.